These 5 T cell receptor beta chains came from one sample sequenced in a study of regulatory T cells in long-lasting Graves disease. Sample time point: persistent/refractory GD, antithyroid drugs over 5 years with positive TRAb. PBMCs provided the RNA from which the TCR library was made. Arm-PCR with iRepertoire HTBI primers amplified the CDR3 regions for these TCR beta libraries. TCRdb passed the multiplex PCR reads through MiXCR, listing each CDR3 protein once. Of about 470,000 distinct CDR3 sequences in the sample, less than 25% were seen once. The specimen comprised peripheral blood mononuclear cells (PBMCs), sampled when the disease was refractory, from a patient treated with antithyroid drugs. These receptors originate from a female donor with Graves disease.

The chain combines TRBV18 with TRBJ1-1; perhaps TRBD1 as D (6 bases). Trimming took off 6 bases at V and 5 bases at J, with 19 bases between the two ends. The CDR3 contains 15 residues. Per germline, CDR1 KGHSH and CDR2 LQKENI. CDR3 residues: CASSPRGGGQTEAFF. The CDR3 nucleotides are TGTGCCAGCTCTCCAAGGGGGGGGGGGCAGACTGAAGCTTTCTTT.

This clonotype was seen ten or more times. This sequence joins TRBV11-2 and TRBJ2-7; perhaps TRBD1 as D (5 bases). This CDR3 region has 15 residues. V lost 0 bases to trimming and J lost 7 bases, with 16 bases between them. The germline V gene has CDR1 SGHAT and CDR2 FQNNGV. Written as DNA, the CDR3 is TGTGCCAGCAGCTTAGAACTGGGGCAACACGGGGAGCAGTACTTC. Translated: CASSLELGQHGEQYF.

This clonotype was seen more than once but under ten times. The V gene is TRBV7-3, the J gene TRBJ2-2, with D hard to call. Looked up from germline, CDR1 is SGHTA and CDR2 is FQGTGA. Trimming took 3 bases from V and 5 from J, leaving 19 bases between them. This CDR3 region has 17 residues. The CDR3 loop reads CASSFSRVGSRTGELFF. CDR3 in DNA: TGTGCCAGCAGCTTCTCACGGGTCGGTTCCAGAACCGGGGAGCTGTTTTTT.

The table lists this clonotype with many counts. The gene calls are TRBV3-1 and TRBJ1-1, with D uncertain. With 5 bases removed from V and 9 bases from J, the gap between germline ends came to 13 bases. The CDR3 contains 12 residues. CDR1 and CDR2 (germline): LGHDT, YNNKEL (reference sequence). CDR3 sequence reads: CASSEGNLKAFF. The CDR3 region has the DNA TGTGCCAGCAGCGAAGGGAACTTAAAAGCTTTCTTT.

This clonotype appeared a few times. This chain uses TRBV12-3 or TRBV12-4 with TRBJ1-1; 8 bases align to TRBD1. With V trimmed by 1 base and J by 5 bases, 3 bases remained unmatched. This CDR3 is 14 amino acids long. CDR3 nucleotide sequence: TGTGCCAGCAGTTTAGGGACAGGGTATACTGAAGCTTTCTTT. This translates into CASSLGTGYTEAFF.